This T cell receptor (beta chain) was identified during a study of blood T cell repertoires in COVID-19. Background on the study: Samples came from the United States, Italy and Spain, spanning acute and convalescent COVID-19. PBMCs, B-cell-depleted T cells, or T cells provided the cDNA or gDNA that made up the material.

In the authors' workflow: Using reference gene primer amplification, nucleated cell counts were estimated. Profiling relied on immunoSEQ multiplex PCR, and the TCRdb table lists in-frame clones only, not all of them. D and trimming come from the DNA, and the V and J calls and clone size come from that table. This sample carries about 39,000 clones, approximately 85% of them seen once, and the ten largest clones take more than 8%. V shed 3 bases and J 5 bases; nucleotides not matched to a gene: 8. The CDR3 is 15 amino acids. Per germline, CDR1 SGDLS and CDR2 YYNGEE. Sequencing input: peripheral blood. The chain joins TRBV9 to TRBJ2-5, with 9 bases fitting TRBD2. This receptor was obtained from a human donor in a cohort sampled during active COVID-19. This CDR3 reads CASSASPTSGETQYF. The CDR3 DNA reads as TGTGCCAGCAGCGCCTCCCCCACTAGCGGGGAGACCCAGTACTTC.